The 20 T cell receptor beta chains listed next were all sequenced from one sample in a study of shared T cell receptors in the human thymus. Produced via immunoSEQ multiplex PCR; TCRdb's table is partial and in-frame only. The sample has some 660,000 clones; more than 70% are singletons. The same data also contributed to another study, on human thymus T cells.

Sequenced material: thymocytes. The receptors here all came from a boy under two years old with a congenital heart defect.

CDR3 in DNA: TGCGCCAGCAGCTTGGGTTCTAGCTTCACTCTCGAGCAGTTCTTC. This translates into CASSLGSSFTLEQFF. This chain connects TRBV5-1 to TRBJ2-1, with D possibly matching TRBD2 (5 bases). The germline V gene has CDR1 SGHRS and CDR2 YFSETQ. CDR3 size: 15 residues. V gave up 0 bases and J gave up 10 bases, with 17 bases separating them.

This chain links TRBV25-1 with TRBJ2-3, with D perhaps TRBD2 (5 bases). This CDR3 spans 14 amino acids. Germline V gives CDR1 MGHDK, CDR2 SYGVNS. Trimming pared 7 bases from V and 2 bases from J, leaving 13 bases between. The CDR3 region is CASTPSGNTDTQYF. The CDR3 DNA sequence: TGTGCCAGCACTCCCAGCGGAAACACAGATACGCAGTATTTT. Looking up the rest from reference TRBV25-1 and TRBJ2-3 gives the full variable domain: EADIYQTPRYLVIGTGKKITLECSQTMGHDKMYWYQQDPGMELHLIHYSYGVNSTEKGDLSSESTVSRIRTEHFPLTLESARPSHTSQYLCASTPSGNTDTQYFGPGTRLTVL.

The chain links TRBV19 to TRBJ2-4; D is perhaps TRBD1 (6 bases). Germline-derived CDR1 and CDR2 are LNHDA and SQIVND (reference sequence). CDR3 size: 13 residues. V gave up 11 bases and J gave up 8 bases, with 19 bases separating them. CDR3 sequence: CAPRPRQGHIQYF. The DNA of the CDR3 is TGTGCCCCCCGACCGCGGCAGGGGCACATTCAGTACTTC.

V and J are TRBV9 and TRBJ2-1, with TRBD2 identical over 7 bases. The length of the CDR3 is 15 residues. The trim removed 3 bases at V and 8 bases at J, leaving 11 bases unmatched. Per germline, CDR1 SGDLS and CDR2 YYNGEE. In nucleotides, the CDR3 is TGTGCCAGCAGCGAAGGGGAGCGGGAACCGTATGAGCAGTTCTTC. Residues: CASSEGEREPYEQFF.

The V gene is TRBV7-9, the J gene TRBJ1-6, with TRBD1 matching over 9 bases. The J segment lost 8 bases and the V segment lost 5 bases, leaving 16 bases of the junction unmatched. Per the germline V gene, CDR1 is SEHNR and CDR2 is FQNEAQ (reference sequence). CDR3 length: 18 amino acids. CDR3 nucleotide sequence: TGTGCCAGCAGCCGCAATACTCCGGGACAGGGAGGGTATTCACCCCTCCACTTT. It encodes CASSRNTPGQGGYSPLHF.

For the CDR3, the DNA is TGCGCCAGCAGCTCCCGGACAGGAAACTACGAGCAGTACTTC. This gives the protein CASSSRTGNYEQYF. This chain joins TRBV5-1 and TRBJ2-7; 7 bases line up with TRBD1. CDR1 is SGHRS and CDR2 is YFSETQ in the germline V gene. This CDR3 is built from 14 residues. With V trimmed by 3 bases and J by 3 bases, 6 bases remained unmatched.

This clone appeared once. Other DNA sequences in the sample encode the same CDR3. The chain recombines TRBV20-1 with TRBJ2-1; D is possibly TRBD1 (6 bases). The germline V gene encodes CDR1 DFQATT and CDR2 SNEGSKA (reference sequence). Trimming took off 3 bases at V and 8 bases at J, with 8 bases between the two ends. The CDR3 spans 11 residues. The CDR3 sequence: CSASSGDEQFF. The CDR3 DNA reads TGCAGTGCTAGCTCAGGGGATGAGCAGTTCTTC.

The V gene is TRBV7-2, the J gene TRBJ1-1; 8 nucleotides match TRBD1. The V and J ends lost 5 bases and 4 bases, in that order; junction bases with no gene match: 9. Germline-derived CDR1 and CDR2 are SGHTA and FQGNSA. The CDR3 loop spans 15 amino acids. The CDR3 DNA sequence: TGTGCCAGCAGCATCCCGGACAGGGTTATCACTGAAGCTTTCTTT. Amino acids: CASSIPDRVITEAFF. The entire variable domain, with the rest obtained from reference TRBV7-2 and TRBJ1-1, is as follows: GAGVSQSPSNKVTEKGKDVELRCDPISGHTALYWYRQSLGQGLEFLIYFQGNSAPDKSGLPSDRFSAERTGGSVSTLTIQRTQQEDSAVYLCASSIPDRVITEAFFGQGTRLTVV.

This chain joins TRBV28 and TRBJ2-5; 12 bases align to TRBD2. The J call is in doubt because the DNA end fits TRBJ2-7 better. The germline CDR1 and CDR2 sequences are MDHEN and SYDVKM. CDR3 length: 15 residues. The CDR3 region has the DNA TGTGCCAGCAGTTCTCTTACTAGCGGGAGGAACGAGCAGTACTTC. Translation: CASSSLTSGRNEQYF.

Details on this clone: Compared with germline, one end of the junction differs, possibly owing to a read error. Other DNA sequences in this sample translate to the same CDR3. The CDR3 bases are TGTGCTAGCAGCTTTGGACATAACTCCTACGAGCAGTACTTC. This sequence encodes CASSFGHNSYEQYF. The chain is built from TRBV14 and TRBJ2-7, with D perhaps TRBD1 (5 bases). This CDR3 is 14 amino acids long. CDR1 and CDR2 (germline): SGHDN, FVKESK.

This sequence joins TRBV11-2 and TRBJ1-2; D possibly corresponds to TRBD1 (5 bases). This CDR3 contains 11 residues. Germline V lookup: CDR1 SGHAT, CDR2 FQNNGV. V gave up 5 bases and J gave up 12 bases, with 13 bases separating them. In DNA, the CDR3 is TGTGCCAGCAGCGCAGGGAAAGGCGACACCTTC. It yields the protein CASSAGKGDTF. Full variable domain (rest looked up from reference TRBV11-2 and TRBJ1-2): EAGVAQSPRYKIIEKRQSVAFWCNPISGHATLYWYQQILGQGPKLLIQFQNNGVVDDSQLPKDRFSAERLKGVDSTLKIQPAKLEDSAVYLCASSAGKGDTFGSGTRLTVV.

V and J are TRBV6-5 and TRBJ1-2; 7 bases agree with TRBD1. Germline CDR1 and CDR2: MNHEY and SVGAGI. The CDR3 has 16 residues. V lost 2 bases and J lost 6; bases outside the gene matches: 12. The CDR3, as DNA: TGTGCCAGCAGTTACGAGGATCCACAGGGGATTCATGGCTACACCTTC. Translated: CASSYEDPQGIHGYTF.

This chain connects TRBV12-5 to TRBJ2-7; D not resolved. Germline CDR1 LGHNT, CDR2 FRNRAP. V was clipped by 6 bases and J by 3 bases, with 12 bases between them. This CDR3 spans 13 amino acids. The DNA for the CDR3 is TGTGCTAGTGGCAACAGACCAAGCTACGAGCAGTACTTC. Amino acid sequence: CASGNRPSYEQYF.

The chain couples TRBV19 to TRBJ1-2, with TRBD1 matching over 7 bases. From germline, CDR1 is LNHDA and CDR2 SQIVND (reference sequence). Germline trimming cut 7 bases from V and 0 bases from J; bases unmatched to any gene: 11. The CDR3 is made up of 16 amino acids. This chain's CDR3 is CASTSPGTAPNYGYTF. CDR3 DNA: TGTGCCAGTACGAGTCCAGGGACAGCTCCTAACTATGGCTACACCTTC. The entire variable domain, with the rest obtained from reference TRBV19 and TRBJ1-2, is as follows: DGGITQSPKYLFRKEGQNVTLSCEQNLNHDAMYWYRQDPGQGLRLIYYSQIVNDFQKGDIAEGYSVSREKKESFPLTVTSAQKNPTAFYLCASTSPGTAPNYGYTFGSGTRLTVV.

The chain employs TRBV7-2 and TRBJ1-2, with D perhaps TRBD1 (5 bases). Germline V lookup: CDR1 SGHTA, CDR2 FQGNSA. Trimming removed 6 bases at V and 4 bases at J, with 15 bases between. The CDR3 is 14 residues long. The CDR3 loop is CASRNDSPLYGYTF. Written as DNA, the CDR3 is TGTGCCAGCAGAAATGACAGTCCGCTCTATGGCTACACCTTC.

V and J are TRBV14 and TRBJ1-2, with 8 bases matching TRBD1. CDR1 and CDR2 (germline): SGHDN, FVKESK. V was pared by 2 bases and J by 7 bases, with 3 bases of the junction left unmatched. This CDR3 spans 13 amino acids. The CDR3 protein is CASSQQGAGGYTF. DNA for the CDR3: TGTGCCAGCAGCCAACAGGGGGCGGGTGGCTACACCTTC.

As regards this clone: Within the sample, other DNA sequences also encode this same CDR3. The chain is built from TRBV4-3 and TRBJ1-5, with D unresolved. The CDR3 loop spans 15 amino acids. V lost 1 base, J lost 3 bases, and 10 bases lay in between. Germline V CDR1 and CDR2: LGHNA, YSLEER. The CDR3 here is CASSQVFPDNQPQHF. For the CDR3, the DNA is TGCGCCAGCAGCCAAGTTTTCCCAGACAATCAGCCCCAGCATTTT.

V and J are TRBV5-4 and TRBJ2-4, with a possible D match to TRBD2 (7 bases). Trimming took 4 bases from V and 7 from J, leaving 21 bases between them. The CDR3 consists of 16 residues. Germline-derived CDR1 and CDR2 are SGHNT and YYREEE (reference sequence). The CDR3 spells CASSPWGGAGGNIQYF. The CDR3 nucleotides are TGTGCCAGCAGCCCGTGGGGGGGGGCCGGAGGGAACATTCAGTACTTC.

This sequence joins TRBV10-2 and TRBJ2-7; no clear D gene. V was trimmed by 1 base and J by 2 bases, leaving 9 bases between them. Germline lookup yields CDR1 WSHSY and CDR2 SAAADI. The length of the CDR3 is 14 residues. CDR3 nucleotide sequence: TGCGCCAGCAGTGAGTGGGCAGTTACCTACGAGCAGTACTTC. This translates into CASSEWAVTYEQYF.

This clone was counted between two and nine times. V gene TRBV4-2 combines with J gene TRBJ1-1; TRBD1 is a possible D gene (6 bases). The ends were cut back, 3 bases at V and 9 bases at J, with 14 bases in the middle. The CDR3 extends over 13 amino acids. Per germline, CDR1 LGHNA and CDR2 YNFKEQ. CDR3 in DNA: TGTGCCAGCAGCCATGAGCGGGGGGCTCAAGCTTTCTTT. Its translation: CASSHERGAQAFF.